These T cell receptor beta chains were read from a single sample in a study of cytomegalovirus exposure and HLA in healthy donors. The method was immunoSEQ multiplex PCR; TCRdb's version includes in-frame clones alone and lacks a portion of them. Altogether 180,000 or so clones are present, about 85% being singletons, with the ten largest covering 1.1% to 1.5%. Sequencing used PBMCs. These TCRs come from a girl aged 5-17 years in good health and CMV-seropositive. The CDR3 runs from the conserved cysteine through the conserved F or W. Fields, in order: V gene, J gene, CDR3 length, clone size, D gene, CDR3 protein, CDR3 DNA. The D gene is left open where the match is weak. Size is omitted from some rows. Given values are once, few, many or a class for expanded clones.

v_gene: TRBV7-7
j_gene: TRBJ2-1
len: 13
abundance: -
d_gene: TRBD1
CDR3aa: CASSLGGGSEQFF
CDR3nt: TGTGCTAGCAGCTTAGGGGGCGGCAGTGAGCAGTTCTTC

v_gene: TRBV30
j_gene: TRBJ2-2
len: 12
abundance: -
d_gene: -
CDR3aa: CAFTPNTGELFF
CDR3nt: TGTGCCTTCACACCGAACACCGGGGAGCTGTTTTTT

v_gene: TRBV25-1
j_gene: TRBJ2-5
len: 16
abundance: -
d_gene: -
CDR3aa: CASSEEKGNAGETQYF
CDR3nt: TGTGCCAGCAGTGAAGAAAAGGGAAACGCGGGGGAGACCCAGTACTTC

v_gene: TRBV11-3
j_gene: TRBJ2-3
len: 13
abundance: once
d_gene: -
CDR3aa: CASSSGTVGTQYF
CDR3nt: TGTGCCAGCAGCTCAGGCACGGTGGGTACGCAGTATTTT

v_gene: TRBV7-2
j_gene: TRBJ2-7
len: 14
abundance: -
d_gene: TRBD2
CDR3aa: CASTRTSGSYEQYF
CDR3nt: TGTGCCAGCACCCGGACTAGCGGGAGCTACGAGCAGTACTTC

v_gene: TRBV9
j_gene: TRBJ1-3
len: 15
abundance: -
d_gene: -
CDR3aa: CASSVVGGPGNTIYF
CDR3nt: TGTGCCAGCAGCGTAGTCGGAGGTCCTGGAAACACCATATATTTT

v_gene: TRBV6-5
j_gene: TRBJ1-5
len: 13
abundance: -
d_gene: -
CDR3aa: CASSYSRGQPQHF
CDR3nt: TGTGCCAGCAGTTACTCGAGAGGGCAGCCCCAGCATTTT

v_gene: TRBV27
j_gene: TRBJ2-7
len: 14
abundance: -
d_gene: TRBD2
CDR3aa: CASSLGTRRPEQYF
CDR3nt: TGTGCCAGCAGTCTGGGGACTAGAAGACCCGAGCAGTACTTC

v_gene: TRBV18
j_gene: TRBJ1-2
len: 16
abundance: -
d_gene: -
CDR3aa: CASSPPAGLIVYGYTF
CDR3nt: TGTGCCAGCTCACCACCGGCAGGACTCATCGTCTATGGCTACACCTTC

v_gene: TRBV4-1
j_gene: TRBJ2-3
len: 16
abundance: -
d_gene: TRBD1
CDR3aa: CASSLRQGVRTDTQYF
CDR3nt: TGCGCCAGCAGCCTACGACAGGGAGTGAGGACAGATACGCAGTATTTT

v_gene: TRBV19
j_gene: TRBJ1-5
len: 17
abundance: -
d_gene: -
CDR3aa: CASRPYFEAPVDQPQHF
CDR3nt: TGTGCCAGTAGGCCGTATTTTGAAGCCCCGGTGGATCAGCCCCAGCATTTT

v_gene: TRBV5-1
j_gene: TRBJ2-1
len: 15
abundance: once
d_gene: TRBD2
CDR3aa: CASSLDERGGNEQFF
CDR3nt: TGCGCCAGCAGCTTGGATGAGCGGGGGGGCAATGAGCAGTTCTTC

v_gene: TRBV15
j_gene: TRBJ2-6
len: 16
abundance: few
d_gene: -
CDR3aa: CATSRDPGSGANVLTF
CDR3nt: TGTGCCACCAGCAGAGATCCGGGCTCTGGGGCCAACGTCCTGACTTTC

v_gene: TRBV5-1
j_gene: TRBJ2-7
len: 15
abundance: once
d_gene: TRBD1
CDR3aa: CASSLLTGAFDEQYF
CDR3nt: TGCGCCAGCAGCTTGCTTACAGGGGCCTTCGACGAGCAGTACTTC

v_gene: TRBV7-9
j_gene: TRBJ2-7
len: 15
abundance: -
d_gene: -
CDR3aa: CASSFTGNSVDEQYF
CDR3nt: TGTGCCAGCAGCTTTACAGGTAACTCGGTTGACGAGCAGTACTTC

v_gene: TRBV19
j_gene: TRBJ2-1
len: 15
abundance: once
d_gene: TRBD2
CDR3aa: CASSARLAPYNEQFF
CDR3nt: TGTGCCAGTAGTGCCAGACTAGCGCCCTACAATGAGCAGTTCTTC

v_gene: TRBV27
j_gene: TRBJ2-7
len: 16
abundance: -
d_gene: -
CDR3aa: CASSLSRTPETPEQYF
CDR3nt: TGTGCCAGCAGTTTAAGCCGAACCCCCGAAACCCCCGAGCAGTACTTC

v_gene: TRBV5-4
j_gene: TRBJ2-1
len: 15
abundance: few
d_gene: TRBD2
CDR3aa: CASSMGLAANNEQFF
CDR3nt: TGTGCCAGCAGCATGGGACTAGCGGCCAACAATGAGCAGTTCTTC

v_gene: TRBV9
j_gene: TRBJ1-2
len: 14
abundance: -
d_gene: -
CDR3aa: CASSVAGTYYGYTF
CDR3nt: TGTGCCAGCAGCGTAGCAGGGACTTACTATGGCTACACCTTC

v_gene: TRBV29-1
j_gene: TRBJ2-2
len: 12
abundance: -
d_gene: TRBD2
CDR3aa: CSVETSGGELFF
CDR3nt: TGCAGCGTTGAAACTAGCGGCGGGGAGCTGTTTTTT

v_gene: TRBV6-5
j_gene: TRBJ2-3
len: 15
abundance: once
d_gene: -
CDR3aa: CASSYWSGSTDTQYF
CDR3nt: TGTGCCAGCAGTTACTGGTCAGGGTCGACAGATACGCAGTATTTT

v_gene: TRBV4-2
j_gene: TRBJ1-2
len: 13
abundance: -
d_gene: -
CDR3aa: CASTATGGDGYTF
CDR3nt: TGTGCCAGCACCGCGACCGGGGGGGACGGCTACACCTTC

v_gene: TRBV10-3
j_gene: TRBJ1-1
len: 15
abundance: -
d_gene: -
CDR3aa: CAIRRQSTMNTEAFF
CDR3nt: TGTGCCATCAGGCGACAGTCCACTATGAATACTGAAGCTTTCTTT

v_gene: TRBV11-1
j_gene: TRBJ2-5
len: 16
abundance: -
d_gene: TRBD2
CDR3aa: CASSQGLAGGKETQYF
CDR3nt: TGTGCCAGCAGCCAGGGACTAGCGGGAGGAAAGGAGACCCAGTACTTC

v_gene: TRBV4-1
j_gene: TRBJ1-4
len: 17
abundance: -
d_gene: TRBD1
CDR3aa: CASSHVPGQGLFGKLFF
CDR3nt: TGCGCCAGCAGCCACGTCCCGGGACAGGGTTTGTTTGGGAAACTGTTTTTT

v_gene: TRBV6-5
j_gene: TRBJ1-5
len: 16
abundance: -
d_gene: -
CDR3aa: CASSSRRGASNQPQHF
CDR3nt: TGTGCCAGCAGTTCTCGGCGGGGGGCAAGCAATCAGCCCCAGCATTTT

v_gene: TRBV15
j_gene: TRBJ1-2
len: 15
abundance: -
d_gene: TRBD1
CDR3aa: CATSRIPRDSYGYTF
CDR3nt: TGTGCCACCAGCAGAATTCCCCGGGACAGCTATGGCTACACCTTC

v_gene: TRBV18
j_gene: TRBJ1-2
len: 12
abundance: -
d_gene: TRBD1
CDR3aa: CASSLTGDGYTF
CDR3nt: TGTGCCAGCTCACTTACAGGGGACGGCTACACCTTC

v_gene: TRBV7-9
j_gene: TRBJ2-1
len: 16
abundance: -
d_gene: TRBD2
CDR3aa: CASSPKGTSGKREQFF
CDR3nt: TGTGCCAGCAGCCCCAAGGGGACTAGCGGGAAGCGTGAGCAGTTCTTC

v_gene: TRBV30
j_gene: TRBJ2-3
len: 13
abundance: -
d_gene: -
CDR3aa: CAWSVRGPATQYF
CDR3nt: TGTGCCTGGAGTGTACGAGGGCCCGCTACGCAGTATTTT

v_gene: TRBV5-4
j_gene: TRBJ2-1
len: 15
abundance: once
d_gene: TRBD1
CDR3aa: CASSQDRAYWAEQFF
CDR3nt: TGTGCCAGCAGTCAGGACAGGGCGTATTGGGCTGAGCAGTTCTTC

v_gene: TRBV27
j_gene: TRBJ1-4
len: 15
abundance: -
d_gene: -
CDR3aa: CASSFLPGDREKLFF
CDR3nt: TGTGCCAGCAGTTTCTTGCCAGGGGACCGCGAAAAACTGTTTTTT